Shown below are 15 T cell receptor beta chains from a single sample sequenced in a study of blood T cells in healthy people across ages. The second PCR ran 7 to 11 cycles with a sample-barcoded 5' primer and J-beta primers. Each CDR3 protein is one row after TCRdb ran MiXCR on the 5' RACE reads. The sample lists 700,000 to 950,000 distinct CDR3 sequences, more than 45% seen once, with about 20% in the top ten. The sequenced material came from blood. The receptors were sampled from a man aged 30 to 45 in good health.

This clonotype was seen a few times. The chain recombines TRBV7-2 with TRBJ2-5, with 7 bases that match TRBD2. Unmatched junction bases numbered 5, after V lost 5 bases and J lost 2 bases. The germline gives CDR1 SGHTA, CDR2 FQGNSA. CDR3 length: 14 residues. CDR3 sequence: CASSRQLAQETQYF. For the CDR3, the DNA is TGTGCCAGCAGCCGACAACTAGCGCAAGAGACCCAGTACTTC.

About this clonotype itself: Sequence at one end of the junction differs from germline and may be a read error. The chain carries TRBV5-6 and TRBJ2-1; TRBD1 aligns across 9 bases. Germline values: CDR1 SGHDT, CDR2 YYEEEE. The CDR3 consists of 16 residues. The CDR3 DNA sequence: TGCGCCAGCAGCTACCTTGGGACAGGGTTTTACAATGAGCAGTTCTTC. This encodes CASSYLGTGFYNEQFF.

This sequence joins TRBV7-2 and TRBJ2-5, with TRBD2 as a possible D gene (5 bases). The tail of the sequence fits TRBJ2-7 better, so the J call may be wrong. The CDR3 runs 16 residues. Germline lookup yields CDR1 SGHTA and CDR2 FQGNSA. This CDR3 reads CASSLRFRIGNGEQYF. CDR3 in DNA: TGTGCCAGCAGCTTAAGGTTCAGAATCGGGAACGGCGAGCAGTACTTC.

This clonotype was recorded at least ten times. V usage is TRBV29-1 and J usage is TRBJ2-7; D is perhaps TRBD2 (5 bases). CDR3 length: 12 amino acids. The germline V and J ends were trimmed by 4 bases and 5 bases, with 12 bases remaining between them. From germline, CDR1 is SQVTM and CDR2 ANQGSEA. The CDR3 DNA sequence: TGCAGCGTTGGGGAGCTGTTACACGAGCAGTACTTC. It is translated as CSVGELLHEQYF.

This clonotype was detected once. This sequence joins TRBV7-6 and TRBJ2-3; D unclear. The ends were cut back, 7 bases at V and 9 bases at J, with 14 bases in the middle. The CDR3 covers 12 residues. Germline assignment: CDR1 SGHVS and CDR2 FNYEAQ. In nucleotides, the CDR3 is TGTGCCAGCACCGAGCTTGAAGGAACGCAGTATTTT. This translates into CASTELEGTQYF.

The chain links TRBV2 to TRBJ2-1; D call uncertain. Trimming pared 1 base from V and 7 bases from J, leaving 8 bases between. This CDR3 comprises 13 residues. Germline loops: CDR1 SNHLY, CDR2 FYNNEI. In DNA form, the CDR3 reads TGTGCCAGCAGTGAAGAGGAACAGAATGAGCAGTTCTTC. This codes for CASSEEEQNEQFF.

The V call is TRBV6-6, the J call TRBJ2-1, with D possibly TRBD1 on 7 matching bases. Germline assignment: CDR1 MNHNY and CDR2 SVGAGI (reference sequence). The CDR3 has 14 residues. V lost 0 bases and J lost 10, with 13 bases in between. The CDR3 reads CASSYSGGGWEQFF. CDR3 DNA: TGTGCCAGCAGTTACTCCGGAGGGGGCTGGGAGCAGTTCTTC.

V is TRBV25-1 and J is TRBJ2-5; 7 bases match TRBD2. Per germline, CDR1 MGHDK and CDR2 SYGVNS. V lost 1 base and J lost 3; bases outside the gene matches: 5. The CDR3 extends over 15 amino acids. The CDR3 here is CASSESKGLEETQYF. DNA for the CDR3: TGTGCCAGCAGTGAATCTAAAGGACTAGAAGAGACCCAGTACTTC.

This clonotype appeared once. The chain links TRBV25-1 to TRBJ1-1; 11 nucleotides line up with TRBD1. The CDR3 totals 15 residues. Germline CDR1 MGHDK, CDR2 SYGVNS. V was clipped by 1 base and J by 10 bases; unmatched bases: 8. CDR3 in amino acids: CASSEFLYGTGGAFF. The CDR3 DNA sequence: TGTGCCAGCAGTGAATTCTTATATGGGACAGGGGGAGCTTTCTTT.

Only a few counts were recorded for this clonotype. The V and J genes are TRBV11-2 and TRBJ2-6; D is ambiguous. Trimming took off 5 bases at V and 0 bases at J, with 11 bases between the two ends. The CDR3 spans 16 residues. The germline CDR1 and CDR2 sequences are SGHAT and FQNNGV. The CDR3 coding sequence is TGTGCCAGCAGCCCCACCTTGAGCTCTGGGGCCAACGTCCTGACTTTC. As protein: CASSPTLSSGANVLTF.

A single count supports this clonotype. V usage is TRBV3-1 and J usage is TRBJ2-7, with D possibly being TRBD2 (6 bases). V was trimmed by 1 base and J by 1 base, leaving 11 bases between them. CDR3 length: 15 amino acids. The germline V gene has CDR1 LGHDT and CDR2 YNNKEL (reference sequence). Written as DNA, the CDR3 is TGTGCCAGCAGCCAAGGACTAGTCAGGTCCTACGAGCAGTACTTC. This translates into CASSQGLVRSYEQYF.

The chain employs TRBV3-1 and TRBJ2-7, with D maybe TRBD1 (6 bases). With 6 bases removed from V and 0 bases from J, the gap between germline ends came to 12 bases. The CDR3 runs to 14 residues. CDR1 LGHDT and CDR2 YNNKEL come from the germline V gene (reference sequence). CDR3 sequence: CASRGQNLSYEQYF. Here the CDR3 DNA reads TGTGCCAGCAGAGGACAGAACCTCTCCTACGAGCAGTACTTC.

This clonotype was counted a few times. V usage is TRBV3-1 and J usage is TRBJ2-1; TRBD2 matches at 8 bases. V dropped 3 bases and J dropped 4; count of bases not matched to a gene: 5. The CDR3 length is 15 residues. CDR1 and CDR2 (germline): LGHDT, YNNKEL (reference sequence). The CDR3 DNA sequence: TGTGCCAGCAGCCATAGTGCTAGCGGGTACAATGAGCAGTTCTTC. It encodes CASSHSASGYNEQFF.

The gene calls are TRBV7-8 and TRBJ1-1; 9 bases are a match to TRBD1. The CDR3 spans 18 residues. Trimming cost V 5 bases and J 3 bases; bases outside gene matches: 16. Germline-derived CDR1 and CDR2 are SGHVS and FQNEAQ. CDR3 DNA: TGTGCCAGCAGCCCTGACCTTCCGGGACAGGGTATATACACTGAAGCTTTCTTT. Residues: CASSPDLPGQGIYTEAFF.

This chain joins TRBV6-5 and TRBJ2-7; D is undetermined. The V gene lost 4 bases and the J gene lost 2 bases, with 21 bases spanning the gap. This CDR3 spans 17 amino acids. From germline, CDR1 is MNHEY and CDR2 SVGAGI. CDR3 sequence (DNA): TGTGCCAGCAGTTCCCTGGGCCCCTCTTTCTTGGCCTACGAGCAGTACTTC. This sequence encodes CASSSLGPSFLAYEQYF.